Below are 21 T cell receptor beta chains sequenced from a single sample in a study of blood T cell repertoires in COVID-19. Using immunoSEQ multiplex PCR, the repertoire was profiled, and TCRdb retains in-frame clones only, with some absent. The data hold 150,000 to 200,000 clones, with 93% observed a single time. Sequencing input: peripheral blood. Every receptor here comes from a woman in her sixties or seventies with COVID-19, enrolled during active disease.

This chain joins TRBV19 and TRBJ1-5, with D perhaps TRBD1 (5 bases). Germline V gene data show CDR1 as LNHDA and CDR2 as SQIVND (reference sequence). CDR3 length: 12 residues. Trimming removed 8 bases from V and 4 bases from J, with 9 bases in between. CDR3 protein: CASRQSNQPQHF. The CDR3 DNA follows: TGTGCCAGTCGACAGTCAAATCAGCCCCAGCATTTT. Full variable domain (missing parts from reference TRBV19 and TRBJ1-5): DGGITQSPKYLFRKEGQNVTLSCEQNLNHDAMYWYRQDPGQGLRLIYYSQIVNDFQKGDIAEGYSVSREKKESFPLTVTSAQKNPTAFYLCASRQSNQPQHFGDGTRLSIL.

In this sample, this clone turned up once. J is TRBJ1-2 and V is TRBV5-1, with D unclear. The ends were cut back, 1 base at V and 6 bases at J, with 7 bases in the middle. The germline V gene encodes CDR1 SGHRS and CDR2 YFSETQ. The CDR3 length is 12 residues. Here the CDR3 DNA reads TGCGCCAGCAGCTTGAGAGGCAATGGCTACACCTTC. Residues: CASSLRGNGYTF.

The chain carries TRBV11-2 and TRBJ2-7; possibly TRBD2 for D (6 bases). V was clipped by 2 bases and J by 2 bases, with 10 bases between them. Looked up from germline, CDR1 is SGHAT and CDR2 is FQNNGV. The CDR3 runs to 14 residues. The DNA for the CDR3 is TGTGCCAGCAGCTTAATCGCGGGAACCTACGAGCAGTACTTC. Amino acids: CASSLIAGTYEQYF. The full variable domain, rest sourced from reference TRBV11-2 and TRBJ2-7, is EAGVAQSPRYKIIEKRQSVAFWCNPISGHATLYWYQQILGQGPKLLIQFQNNGVVDDSQLPKDRFSAERLKGVDSTLKIQPAKLEDSAVYLCASSLIAGTYEQYFGPGTRLTVT.

The CDR3 DNA is TGCGCCAGCAGCCAAGAGGTTCCGCGTGAGCAGTTCTTC. It codes for CASSQEVPREQFF. The V gene is TRBV4-3, the J gene TRBJ2-1; no reliable D call. The CDR3 spans 13 residues. Per germline, CDR1 LGHNA and CDR2 YSLEER. The V and J ends lost 0 bases and 9 bases respectively, with 9 bases between them.

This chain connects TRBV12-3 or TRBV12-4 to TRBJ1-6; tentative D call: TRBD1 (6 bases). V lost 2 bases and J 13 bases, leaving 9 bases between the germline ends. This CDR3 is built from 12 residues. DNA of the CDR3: TGTGCCAGCAGTTTAAACAGGGAGCCCCTCCACTTT. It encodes CASSLNREPLHF.

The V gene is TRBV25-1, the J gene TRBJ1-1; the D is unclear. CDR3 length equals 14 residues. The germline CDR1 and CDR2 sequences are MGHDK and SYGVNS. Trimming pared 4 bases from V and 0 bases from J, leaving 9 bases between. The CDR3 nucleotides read TGTGCCAGCAGTGTTACCGGGGTGAACACTGAAGCTTTCTTT. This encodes CASSVTGVNTEAFF.

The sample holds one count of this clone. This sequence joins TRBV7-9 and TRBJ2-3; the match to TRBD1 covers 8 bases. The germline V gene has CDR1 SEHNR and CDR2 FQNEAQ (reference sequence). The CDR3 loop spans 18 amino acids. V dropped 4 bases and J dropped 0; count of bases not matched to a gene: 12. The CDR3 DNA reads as TGTGCCAGCAGCTCAACCGGGACAGGACGCACTAGCACAGATACGCAGTATTTT. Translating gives CASSSTGTGRTSTDTQYF.

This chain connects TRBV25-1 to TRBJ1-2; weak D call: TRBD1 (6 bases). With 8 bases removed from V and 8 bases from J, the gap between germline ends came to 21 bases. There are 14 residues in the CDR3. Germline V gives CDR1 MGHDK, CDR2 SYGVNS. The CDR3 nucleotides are TGTGCCAGCGAACCTTCCCGGACAGTCGGCGGCTACACCTTC. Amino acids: CASEPSRTVGGYTF.

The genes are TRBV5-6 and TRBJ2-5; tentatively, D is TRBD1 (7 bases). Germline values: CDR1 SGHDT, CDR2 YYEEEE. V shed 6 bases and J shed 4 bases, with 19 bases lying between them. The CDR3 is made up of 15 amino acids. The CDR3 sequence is CASNRGSMTRETQYF. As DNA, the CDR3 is TGTGCCAGCAACAGGGGTTCCATGACTAGAGAGACCCAGTACTTC.

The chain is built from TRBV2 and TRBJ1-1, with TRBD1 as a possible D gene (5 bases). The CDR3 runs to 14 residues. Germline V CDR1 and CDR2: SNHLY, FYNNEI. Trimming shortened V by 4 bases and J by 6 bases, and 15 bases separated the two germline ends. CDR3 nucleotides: TGTGCCAGCAGTGGGTTTGGGGCCAAGGCTGAAGCTTTCTTT. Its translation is CASSGFGAKAEAFF.

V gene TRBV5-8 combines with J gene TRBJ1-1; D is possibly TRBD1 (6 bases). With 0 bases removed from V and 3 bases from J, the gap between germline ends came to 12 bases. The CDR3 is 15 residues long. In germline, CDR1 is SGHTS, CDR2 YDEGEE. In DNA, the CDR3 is TGTGCCAGCAGCTTGGCGGGTACAGGGTACACTGAAGCTTTCTTT. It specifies CASSLAGTGYTEAFF.

The CDR3 sequence is CATSRDYGSGNTIYF. CDR3 DNA sequence: TGTGCCACCAGCAGAGATTACGGCTCTGGAAACACCATATATTTT. The chain combines TRBV15 with TRBJ1-3; D is uncertain. Germline lookup yields CDR1 LNHNV and CDR2 YYDKDF (reference sequence). V gave up 0 bases and J gave up 0 bases, with 6 bases separating them. CDR3 size: 15 residues. Looking up the rest from reference TRBV15 and TRBJ1-3 gives the full variable domain: DAMVIQNPRYQVTQFGKPVTLSCSQTLNHNVMYWYQQKSSQAPKLLFHYYDKDFNNEADTPDNFQSRRPNTSFCFLDIRSPGLGDTAMYLCATSRDYGSGNTIYFGEGSWLTVV.

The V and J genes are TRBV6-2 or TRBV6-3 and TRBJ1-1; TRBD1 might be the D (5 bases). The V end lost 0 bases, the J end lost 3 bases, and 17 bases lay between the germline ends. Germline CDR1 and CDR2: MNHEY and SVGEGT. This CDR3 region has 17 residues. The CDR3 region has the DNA TGTGCCAGCAGTTACTCCCCCTCGACAGTTCGTGACACTGAAGCTTTCTTT. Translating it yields CASSYSPSTVRDTEAFF.

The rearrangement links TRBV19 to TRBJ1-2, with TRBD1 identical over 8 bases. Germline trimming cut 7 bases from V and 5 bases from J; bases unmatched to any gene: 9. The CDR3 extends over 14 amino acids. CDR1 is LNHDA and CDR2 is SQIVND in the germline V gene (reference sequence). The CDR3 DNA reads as TGTGCCAGTACCCGGGGACAGGCCGCGTATGGCTACACCTTC. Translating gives CASTRGQAAYGYTF.

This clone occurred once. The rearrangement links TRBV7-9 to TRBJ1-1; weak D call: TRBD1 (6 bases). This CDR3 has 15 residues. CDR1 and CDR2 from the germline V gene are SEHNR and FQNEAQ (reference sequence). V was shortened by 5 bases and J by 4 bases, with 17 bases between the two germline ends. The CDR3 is CASSHASQGGTEAFF. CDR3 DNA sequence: TGTGCCAGCAGCCACGCGTCACAGGGTGGCACTGAAGCTTTCTTT.

The CDR3 DNA reads TGTGCCAGCAGCTCGACGACACCTAGCACAGATACGCAGTATTTT. Its translation is CASSSTTPSTDTQYF. The chain recombines TRBV9 with TRBJ2-3, with D uncertain. From germline, CDR1 is SGDLS and CDR2 YYNGEE. The CDR3 has 15 residues. Trimming stripped 4 bases from V and 0 bases from J, with 12 bases between.

The CDR3: CSASGTGGSKNTEAFF. CDR3 DNA: TGCAGTGCTAGTGGGACAGGGGGCAGTAAGAACACTGAAGCTTTCTTT. The gene calls are TRBV20-1 and TRBJ1-1; 12 nucleotides align to TRBD1. Trimming removed 3 bases from V and 1 base from J; junction bases left unmatched: 6. The CDR3 sequence is 16 residues long. Germline V gene sequence: CDR1 DFQATT, CDR2 SNEGSKA (reference sequence).

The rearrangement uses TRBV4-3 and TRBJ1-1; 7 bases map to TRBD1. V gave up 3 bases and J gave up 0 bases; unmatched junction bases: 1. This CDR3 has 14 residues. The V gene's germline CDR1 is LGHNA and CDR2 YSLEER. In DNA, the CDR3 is TGCGCCAGCAGCCATGACAGGGTGAACACTGAAGCTTTCTTT. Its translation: CASSHDRVNTEAFF.

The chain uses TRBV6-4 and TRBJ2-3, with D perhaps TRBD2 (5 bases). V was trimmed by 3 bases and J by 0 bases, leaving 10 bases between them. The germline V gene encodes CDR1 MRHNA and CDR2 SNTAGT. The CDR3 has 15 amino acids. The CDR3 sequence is CASSESGISTDTQYF. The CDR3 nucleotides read TGTGCCAGCAGTGAATCGGGGATCAGCACAGATACGCAGTATTTT.

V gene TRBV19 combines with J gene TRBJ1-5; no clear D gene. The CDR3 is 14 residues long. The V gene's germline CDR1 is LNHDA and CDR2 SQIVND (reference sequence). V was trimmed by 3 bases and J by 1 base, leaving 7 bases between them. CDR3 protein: CASSIRESNQPQHF. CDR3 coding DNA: TGTGCCAGTAGTATTCGGGAAAGCAATCAGCCCCAGCATTTT.

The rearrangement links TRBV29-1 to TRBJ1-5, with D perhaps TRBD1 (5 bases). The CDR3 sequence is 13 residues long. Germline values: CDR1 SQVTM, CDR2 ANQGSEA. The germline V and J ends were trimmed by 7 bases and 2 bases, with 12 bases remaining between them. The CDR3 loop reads CSATLRGNQPQHF. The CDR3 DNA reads TGCAGCGCTACACTCAGGGGCAATCAGCCCCAGCATTTT.